This entry lists 28 T cell receptor beta chains sequenced from one sample in a study of T cell responses to AZD1222 COVID-19 vaccine. Produced via immunoSEQ multiplex PCR; TCRdb's table is partial and in-frame only. The data contain 130,000 to 150,000 clones, 75% to 90% of them seen just once; the ten biggest clones take up roughly 1.7%. Sequenced material: peripheral blood, taken on day 0 of AZD1222 vaccination. The source is an adult in good health.

This sequence joins TRBV7-8 and TRBJ2-1, with D possibly matching TRBD2 (6 bases). The germline V and J ends were trimmed by 4 bases and 6 bases, with 13 bases remaining between them. The CDR3 is 14 residues long. The germline V gene encodes CDR1 SGHVS and CDR2 FQNEAQ. The DNA of the CDR3 is TGTGCCAGCAGCTCGGGACTTTATTTCAATGAGCAGTTCTTC. This gives the protein CASSSGLYFNEQFF.

The chain employs TRBV6-5 and TRBJ1-2, with a weak D call TRBD1 (6 bases). In germline, CDR1 is MNHEY, CDR2 SVGAGI. V was shortened by 6 bases and J by 4 bases, with 12 bases between the two germline ends. This CDR3 region has 13 residues. CDR3 in DNA: TGTGCCAGCAGCGGGAGACAGGTCTATGGCTACACCTTC. Its translation: CASSGRQVYGYTF.

The chain uses TRBV7-3 and TRBJ2-1; TRBD2 matches 9 bases. Germline assignment: CDR1 SGHTA and CDR2 FQGTGA. Losses at the gene ends were 0 bases for V and 4 bases for J; bases not matched to a gene: 7. This CDR3 comprises 17 residues. CDR3 nucleotide sequence: TGTGCCAGCAGCTTAACGCCTCCTAGCGGGGCATACAATGAGCAGTTCTTC. Translated: CASSLTPPSGAYNEQFF.

The chain joins TRBV11-2 to TRBJ1-1; TRBD1 aligns across 10 bases. The V segment lost 7 bases and the J segment 0 bases; nucleotides outside the gene matches: 5. The CDR3 length is 15 residues. Germline V gene lookup returns CDR1 SGHAT and CDR2 FQNNGV. CDR3 residues: CASTGTGVLNTEAFF. The CDR3 bases are TGTGCCAGCACAGGGACAGGGGTATTGAACACTGAAGCTTTCTTT.

The chain is built from TRBV19 and TRBJ2-7, with 9 bases aligning to TRBD1. This CDR3 has 15 residues. The junction had 7 bases not matched to a gene; V was cut back by 5 bases and J by 2 bases. Germline V gene data show CDR1 as LNHDA and CDR2 as SQIVND (reference sequence). This CDR3 is CASSLGTGRTYEQYF. The CDR3 DNA is TGTGCCAGTAGTCTTGGGACAGGGCGGACCTACGAGCAGTACTTC.

The J gene is TRBJ1-4, the V gene TRBV5-6; 8 bases fit TRBD1. CDR3 length equals 17 residues. The J segment lost 2 bases and the V segment lost 2 bases, leaving 8 bases of the junction unmatched. CDR1 is SGHDT and CDR2 is YYEEEE in the germline V gene. The CDR3 spells CASSFVGRGRTNEKLFF. The CDR3, as DNA: TGTGCCAGCAGCTTCGTAGGCAGGGGGCGGACTAATGAAAAACTGTTTTTT.

The chain has TRBV14 and TRBJ2-7; D might be TRBD1 (5 bases). This CDR3 comprises 15 residues. Germline loops: CDR1 SGHDN, CDR2 FVKESK. Trimming removed 0 bases from V and 2 bases from J, with 11 bases in between. CDR3 in amino acids: CASSQERTYPYEQYF. As DNA, the CDR3 is TGTGCCAGCAGCCAAGAGCGGACATACCCCTACGAGCAGTACTTC.

V is TRBV5-1 and J is TRBJ1-1, with D uncertain. CDR3 length: 14 amino acids. Trimming removed 4 bases at V and 0 bases at J, with 10 bases between. From germline, CDR1 is SGHRS and CDR2 YFSETQ. CDR3 coding DNA: TGCGCCAGCAGCCCGGCGGAGGTGAACACTGAAGCTTTCTTT. It encodes CASSPAEVNTEAFF.

This clone has only one observation. The chain carries TRBV30 and TRBJ1-1, with 7 bases lining up with TRBD1. Germline CDR1 reads GTSNPN; CDR2 reads SVGIG (reference sequence). J lost 2 bases, V lost 5 bases, and 5 bases had no gene match. The CDR3 consists of 13 residues. Here the CDR3 DNA reads TGTGCCTGGGCGGGACAGTTTAACACTGAAGCTTTCTTT. Translation: CAWAGQFNTEAFF.

The gene calls are TRBV7-9 and TRBJ2-3, with 11 bases that match TRBD2. The V and J ends lost 8 bases and 8 bases, in that order; junction bases with no gene match: 9. The CDR3 is made up of 14 amino acids. Germline V gene data show CDR1 as SEHNR and CDR2 as FQNEAQ (reference sequence). The CDR3 DNA reads TGTGCCAGCGGTGGACTAGCGGGTCCGGGTACGCAGTATTTT. Its protein product is CASGGLAGPGTQYF. The entire variable domain, with the rest obtained from reference TRBV7-9 and TRBJ2-3, is as follows: DTGVSQNPRHKITKRGQNVTFRCDPISEHNRLYWYRQTLGQGPEFLTYFQNEAQLEKSRLLSDRFSAERPKGSFSTLEIQRTEQGDSAMYLCASGGLAGPGTQYFGPGTRLTVL.

This clone was detected many times. DNA of the CDR3: TGTGCCAGCAGCACCGACAACAGCAATCAGCCCCAGCATTTT. Residues: CASSTDNSNQPQHF. This chain joins TRBV2 and TRBJ1-5; D not resolved. CDR1 is SNHLY and CDR2 is FYNNEI in the germline V gene. The CDR3 totals 14 residues. The V end was cut by 6 bases, the J end by 1 base, with 10 bases between.

The chain couples TRBV6-1 to TRBJ1-2, with D unresolved. Trimming removed 6 bases from V and 5 bases from J, with 13 bases in between. This CDR3 contains 13 residues. The germline CDR1 and CDR2 sequences are MNHNS and SASEGT. The CDR3 here is CASSRIDLYGYTF. DNA for the CDR3: TGTGCCAGCAGCCGGATAGATCTGTATGGCTACACCTTC.

The chain joins TRBV5-1 to TRBJ1-2; a weak D match, TRBD1 (5 bases). The V end lost 4 bases, the J end lost 8 bases, and 21 bases lay between the germline ends. The germline V gene has CDR1 SGHRS and CDR2 YFSETQ. This CDR3 spans 15 amino acids. CDR3: CASSLHSRQGEGYTF. CDR3 coding DNA: TGCGCCAGCAGCCTCCACTCCAGGCAAGGGGAAGGCTACACCTTC. Variable domain in full (rest from reference TRBV5-1 and TRBJ1-2): KAGVTQTPRYLIKTRGQQVTLSCSPISGHRSVSWYQQTPGQGLQFLFEYFSETQRNKGNFPGRFSGRQFSNSRSEMNVSTLELGDSALYLCASSLHSRQGEGYTFGSGTRLTVV.

J is TRBJ2-2 and V is TRBV10-1; 7 nucleotides align to TRBD1. Per the germline V gene, CDR1 is WNHNN and CDR2 is SYGVQD (reference sequence). The V gene end was trimmed by 6 bases and the J gene end by 3 bases; junction bases not matched to a gene: 4. CDR3 length equals 14 residues. In DNA, the CDR3 is TGCGCCAGCAGCAGGGGGTTAGACACCGGGGAGCTGTTTTTT. Encoded protein: CASSRGLDTGELFF.

The genes are TRBV7-8 and TRBJ1-1; possible D gene TRBD1, 5 bases. The germline V gene has CDR1 SGHVS and CDR2 FQNEAQ. The CDR3 spans 13 residues. The ends were cut back, 5 bases at V and 0 bases at J, with 7 bases in the middle. CDR3 region: CASSTTVNTEAFF. Here the CDR3 DNA reads TGTGCCAGCAGCACGACAGTGAACACTGAAGCTTTCTTT.

The chain combines TRBV7-2 with TRBJ1-1; unclear D gene. V was shortened by 1 base and J by 0 bases, with 6 bases between the two germline ends. The germline V gene encodes CDR1 SGHTA and CDR2 FQGNSA. The CDR3 extends over 14 amino acids. The CDR3 here is CASSLGAVNTEAFF. As DNA, the CDR3 is TGTGCCAGCAGCTTAGGAGCCGTGAACACTGAAGCTTTCTTT.

This clone was found a few times. The genes are TRBV5-4 and TRBJ1-1; no reliable D call. Germline-derived CDR1 and CDR2 are SGHNT and YYREEE (reference sequence). There are 14 residues in the CDR3. Trimming cost V 2 bases and J 3 bases, with 11 bases left between them. The DNA of the CDR3 is TGTGCCAGCAGCTTAATAGGGCTCGACACTGAAGCTTTCTTT. Protein product: CASSLIGLDTEAFF.

The J gene is TRBJ2-1, the V gene TRBV2, with a weak D call TRBD2 (5 bases). The CDR3 totals 12 residues. CDR1 is SNHLY and CDR2 is FYNNEI in the germline V gene. Trimming took off 5 bases at V and 9 bases at J, with 11 bases between the two ends. CDR3 DNA: TGTGCCAGCAGTCTCACTAGATCTGAGCAGTTCTTC. It translates to CASSLTRSEQFF.

V and J are TRBV12-3 or TRBV12-4 and TRBJ2-1; D is unclear. V was pared by 8 bases and J by 4 bases, with 9 bases between. CDR3 length: 12 amino acids. CDR3 DNA sequence: TGTGCCAGCTCGGCGGCTTACAATGAGCAGTTCTTC. This sequence encodes CASSAAYNEQFF.

CDR3 in amino acids: CASSLWDLSGNTIYF. As DNA, the CDR3 is TGTGCCAGCAGCTTATGGGACTTGAGTGGAAACACCATATATTTT. The chain joins TRBV5-4 to TRBJ1-3, with D possibly TRBD1 on 5 matching bases. Germline values: CDR1 SGHNT, CDR2 YYREEE (reference sequence). The CDR3 is 15 residues long. V was pared by 2 bases and J by 3 bases, with 12 bases between. Variable domain in full (rest from reference TRBV5-4 and TRBJ1-3): ETGVTQSPTHLIKTRGQQVTLRCSSQSGHNTVSWYQQALGQGPQFIFQYYREEENGRGNFPPRFSGLQFPNYSSELNVNALELDDSALYLCASSLWDLSGNTIYFGEGSWLTVV.

As to this clone: A read error may produce the germline difference seen at one junction end. The rearrangement links TRBV7-7 to TRBJ2-3, with a possible D match to TRBD2 (6 bases). The CDR3 contains 13 residues. Germline V gene data show CDR1 as SSHAT and CDR2 as FNYEAQ (reference sequence). CDR3 in DNA: TGTGCTAGCAGCTTAGCGGAAGCAGATACGCAGTATTTT. It is translated as CASSLAEADTQYF.

The chain couples TRBV24-1 to TRBJ2-1, with 13 positions matching TRBD2. The length of the CDR3 is 16 residues. CDR1 KGHDR and CDR2 SFDVKD come from the germline V gene. V trimming: 2 bases; J trimming: 6 bases; junction bases outside the gene matches: 3. The CDR3 region is CATSDSTSGRLNEQFF. The CDR3 DNA reads as TGTGCCACCAGTGATTCGACTAGCGGGAGGCTCAATGAGCAGTTCTTC.

The rearrangement uses TRBV3-1 (or the pseudogene TRBV3-2) and TRBJ2-1; D is perhaps TRBD2 (6 bases). The CDR3 has 13 amino acids. Germline CDR1 is LGHDT and CDR2 is YNNKEL (reference sequence). Trimming took off 0 bases at V and 9 bases at J, with 9 bases between the two ends. This CDR3 is CASSQDLSGEQFF. The CDR3 DNA reads TGTGCCAGCAGCCAAGATCTTAGCGGTGAGCAGTTCTTC.

The chain links TRBV7-3 to TRBJ1-1; D unresolved. This CDR3 contains 13 residues. Germline-derived CDR1 and CDR2 are SGHTA and FQGTGA. Trimming took 4 bases from V and 0 from J, leaving 6 bases between them. DNA for the CDR3: TGTGCCAGCAGCTACAGTATGAACACTGAAGCTTTCTTT. This encodes CASSYSMNTEAFF.

V is TRBV28 and J is TRBJ1-2; 9 bases line up with TRBD1. Trimming took 5 bases from V and 8 from J; bases not matched to a gene: 6. The CDR3 extends over 13 amino acids. Germline values: CDR1 MDHEN, CDR2 SYDVKM. CDR3: CASSTGTGKGYTF. The CDR3 nucleotides are TGTGCCAGCAGTACCGGGACAGGGAAGGGCTACACCTTC.

Details on this clone: The same CDR3 is also encoded by other DNA sequences in this sample. This chain links TRBV6-5 with TRBJ2-5, with no clear D. Germline V gene data show CDR1 as MNHEY and CDR2 as SVGAGI. This CDR3 comprises 11 residues. Trimming took off 2 bases at V and 2 bases at J, with 0 bases between the two ends. Here the CDR3 reads CASSYQETQYF. The CDR3 DNA reads TGTGCCAGCAGTTACCAAGAGACCCAGTACTTC.

This rearrangement joins TRBV28 to TRBJ2-1, with 12 bases fitting TRBD2. This CDR3 spans 18 amino acids. V shed 3 bases and J 10 bases; nucleotides not matched to a gene: 16. Germline values: CDR1 MDHEN, CDR2 SYDVKM. For the CDR3, the DNA is TGTGCCAGCAGTTTTCGTGGCCTGGCTAGCGGGAGGGCCCACGAGCAGTTCTTC. Its protein product is CASSFRGLASGRAHEQFF. Full variable domain (rest looked up from reference TRBV28 and TRBJ2-1): DVKVTQSSRYLVKRTGEKVFLECVQDMDHENMFWYRQDPGLGLRLIYFSYDVKMKEKGDIPEGYSVSREKKERFSLILESASTNQTSMYLCASSFRGLASGRAHEQFFGPGTRLTVL.

The chain joins TRBV27 to TRBJ2-7, with D perhaps TRBD1 or TRBD2 (5 bases each). CDR1 MNHEY and CDR2 SMNVEV come from the germline V gene (reference sequence). V lost 8 bases and J 9 bases, leaving 23 bases between the germline ends. CDR3 length equals 14 residues. CDR3 DNA sequence: TGTGCCAGCGGTAATTCGGGACCCCCATTTGGGCAGTACTTC. It translates to CASGNSGPPFGQYF.